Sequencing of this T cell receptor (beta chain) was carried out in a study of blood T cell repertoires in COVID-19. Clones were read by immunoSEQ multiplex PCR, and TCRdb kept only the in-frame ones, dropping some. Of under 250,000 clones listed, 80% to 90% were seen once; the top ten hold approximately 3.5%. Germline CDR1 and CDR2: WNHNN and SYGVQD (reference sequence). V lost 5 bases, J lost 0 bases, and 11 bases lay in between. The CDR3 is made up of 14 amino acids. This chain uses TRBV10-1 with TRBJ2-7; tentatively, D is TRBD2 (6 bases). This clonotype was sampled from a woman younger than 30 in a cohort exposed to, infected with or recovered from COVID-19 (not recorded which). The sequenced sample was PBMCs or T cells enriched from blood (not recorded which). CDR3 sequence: CASSRDLSSYEQYF. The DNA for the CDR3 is TGCGCCAGCAGTAGGGACTTAAGCTCCTACGAGCAGTACTTC.